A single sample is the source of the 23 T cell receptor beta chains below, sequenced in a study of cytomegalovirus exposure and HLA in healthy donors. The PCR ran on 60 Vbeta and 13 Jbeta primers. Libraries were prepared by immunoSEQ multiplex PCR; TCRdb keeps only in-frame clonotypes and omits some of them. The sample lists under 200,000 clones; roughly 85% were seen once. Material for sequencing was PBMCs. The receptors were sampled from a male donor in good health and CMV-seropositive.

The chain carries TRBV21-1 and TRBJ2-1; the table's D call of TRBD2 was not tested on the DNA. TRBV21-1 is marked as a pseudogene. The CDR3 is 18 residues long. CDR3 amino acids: CASSHPGFNGDWYNEQFF. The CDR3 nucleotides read TGTGCCAGCTCGCACCCAGGCTTTAACGGGGATTGGTACAATGAGCAGTTCTTC.

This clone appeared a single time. The CDR3 DNA reads TGTGCCAGCCATGCACGGGGGGAGACCCAGTACTTC. Translation: CASHARGETQYF. The chain couples TRBV28 to TRBJ2-5; possible D gene TRBD2, 6 bases. The V end lost 8 bases, the J end lost 5 bases, and 12 bases lay between the germline ends. CDR1 MDHEN and CDR2 SYDVKM come from the germline V gene. The CDR3 is 12 residues long.

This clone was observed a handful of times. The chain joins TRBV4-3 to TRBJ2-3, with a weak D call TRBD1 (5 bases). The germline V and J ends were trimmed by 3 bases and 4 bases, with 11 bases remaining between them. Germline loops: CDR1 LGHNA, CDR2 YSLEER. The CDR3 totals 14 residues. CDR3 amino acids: CASSQAQGADTQYF. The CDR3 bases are TGCGCCAGCAGCCAGGCCCAAGGGGCAGATACGCAGTATTTT.

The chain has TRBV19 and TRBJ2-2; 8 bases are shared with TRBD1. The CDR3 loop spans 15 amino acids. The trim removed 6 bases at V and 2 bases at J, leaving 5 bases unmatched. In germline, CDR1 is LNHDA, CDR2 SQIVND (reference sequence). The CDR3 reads CASSPTGVNTGELFF. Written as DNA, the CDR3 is TGTGCCAGTAGCCCGACAGGGGTTAACACCGGGGAGCTGTTTTTT.

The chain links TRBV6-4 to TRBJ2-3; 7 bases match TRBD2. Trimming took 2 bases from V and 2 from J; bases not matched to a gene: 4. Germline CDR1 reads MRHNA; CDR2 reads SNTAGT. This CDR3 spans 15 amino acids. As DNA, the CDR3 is TGTGCCAGCAGTGACGAGGCGGGAGCCACAGATACGCAGTATTTT. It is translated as CASSDEAGATDTQYF.

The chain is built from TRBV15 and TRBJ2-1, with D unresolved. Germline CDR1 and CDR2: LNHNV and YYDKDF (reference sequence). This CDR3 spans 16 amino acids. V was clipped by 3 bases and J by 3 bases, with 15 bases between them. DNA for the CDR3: TGTGCCACCAGCAGCGGTGGCAGGCTCTTCTACAATGAGCAGTTCTTC. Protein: CATSSGGRLFYNEQFF.

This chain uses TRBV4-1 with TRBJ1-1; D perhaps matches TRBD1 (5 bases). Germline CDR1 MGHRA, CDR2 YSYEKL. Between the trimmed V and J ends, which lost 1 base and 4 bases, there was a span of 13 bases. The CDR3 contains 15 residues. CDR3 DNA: TGCGCCAGCAGCCAAGCGCGAGCAGGGATCACTGAAGCTTTCTTT. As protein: CASSQARAGITEAFF.

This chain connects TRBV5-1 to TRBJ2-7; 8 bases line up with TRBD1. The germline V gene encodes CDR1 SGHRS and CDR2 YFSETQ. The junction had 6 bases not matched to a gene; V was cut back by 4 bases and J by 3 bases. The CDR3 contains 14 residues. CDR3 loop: CASSLQTGDYEQYF. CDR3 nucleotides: TGCGCCAGCAGCCTCCAGACAGGGGACTACGAGCAGTACTTC.

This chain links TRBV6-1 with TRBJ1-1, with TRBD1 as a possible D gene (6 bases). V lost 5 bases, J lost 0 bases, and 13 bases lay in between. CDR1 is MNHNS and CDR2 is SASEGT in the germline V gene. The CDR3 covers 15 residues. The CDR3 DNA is TGTGCCAGCAGTAATCCAGGGGTTGTGAACACTGAAGCTTTCTTT. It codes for CASSNPGVVNTEAFF.

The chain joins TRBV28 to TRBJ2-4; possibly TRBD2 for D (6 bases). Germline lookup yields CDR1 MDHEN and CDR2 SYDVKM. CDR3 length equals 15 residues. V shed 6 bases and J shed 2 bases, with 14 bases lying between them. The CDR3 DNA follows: TGTGCCAGCAGCCTCATCCTAGCGACCAAAAACATTCAGTACTTC. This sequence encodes CASSLILATKNIQYF.

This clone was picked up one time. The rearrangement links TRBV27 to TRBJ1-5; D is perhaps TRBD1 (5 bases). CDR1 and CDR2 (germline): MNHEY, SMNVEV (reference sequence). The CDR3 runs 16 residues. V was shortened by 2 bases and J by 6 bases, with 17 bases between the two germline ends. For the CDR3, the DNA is TGTGCCAGCAGTTTAAAGCTCCCAGGGTTCGGTCAGCCCCAGCATTTT. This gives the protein CASSLKLPGFGQPQHF.

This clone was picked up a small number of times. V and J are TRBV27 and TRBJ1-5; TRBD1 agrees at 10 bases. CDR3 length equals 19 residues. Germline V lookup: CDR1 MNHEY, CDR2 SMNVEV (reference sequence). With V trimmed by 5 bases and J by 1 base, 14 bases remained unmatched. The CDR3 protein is CASSRQGARVTGSNQPQHF. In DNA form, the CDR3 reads TGTGCCAGCAGTAGACAGGGGGCGAGGGTTACGGGGAGCAATCAGCCCCAGCATTTT.

The CDR3 reads CASSPDRVVTEAFF. The CDR3 region has the DNA TGTGCCAGCAGCCCCGACAGGGTGGTTACTGAAGCTTTCTTT. J is TRBJ1-1 and V is TRBV7-2; 7 bases are shared with TRBD1. The CDR3 is 14 residues long. Germline V gene sequence: CDR1 SGHTA, CDR2 FQGNSA. Trimming removed 5 bases from V and 5 bases from J; junction bases left unmatched: 8.

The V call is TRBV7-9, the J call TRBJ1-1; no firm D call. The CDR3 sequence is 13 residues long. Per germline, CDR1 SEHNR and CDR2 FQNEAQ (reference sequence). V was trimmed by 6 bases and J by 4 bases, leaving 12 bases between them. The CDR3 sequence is CASSISTGTEAFF. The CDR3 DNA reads TGTGCCAGCAGTATATCAACCGGCACTGAAGCTTTCTTT.

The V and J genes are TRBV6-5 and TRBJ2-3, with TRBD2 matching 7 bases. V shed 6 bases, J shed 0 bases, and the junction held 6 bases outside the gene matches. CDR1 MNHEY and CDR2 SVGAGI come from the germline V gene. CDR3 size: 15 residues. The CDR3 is CASSRSGPSTDTQYF. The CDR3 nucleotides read TGTGCCAGCAGCCGTAGCGGGCCCAGCACAGATACGCAGTATTTT.

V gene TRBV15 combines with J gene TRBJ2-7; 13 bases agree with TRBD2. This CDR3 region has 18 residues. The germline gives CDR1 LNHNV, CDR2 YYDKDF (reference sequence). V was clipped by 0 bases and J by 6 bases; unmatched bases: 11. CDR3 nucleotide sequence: TGTGCCACCAGCAGAGATACTAGCGGGGGGGCCGGGGGCTCCGAGCAGTACTTC. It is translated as CATSRDTSGGAGGSEQYF.

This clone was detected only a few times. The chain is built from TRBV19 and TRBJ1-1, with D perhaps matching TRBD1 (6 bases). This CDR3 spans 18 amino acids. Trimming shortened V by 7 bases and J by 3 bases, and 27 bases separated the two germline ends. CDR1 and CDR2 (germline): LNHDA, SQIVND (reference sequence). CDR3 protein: CASTSLGAGAIEDTEAFF. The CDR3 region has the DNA TGTGCCAGTACTTCCCTTGGGGCAGGGGCGATTGAAGACACTGAAGCTTTCTTT.

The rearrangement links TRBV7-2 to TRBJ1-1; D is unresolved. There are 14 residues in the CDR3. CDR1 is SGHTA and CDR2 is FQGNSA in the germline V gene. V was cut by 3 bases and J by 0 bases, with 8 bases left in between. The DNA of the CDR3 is TGTGCCAGCAGCTTCGAACAGCTGAACACTGAAGCTTTCTTT. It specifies CASSFEQLNTEAFF.

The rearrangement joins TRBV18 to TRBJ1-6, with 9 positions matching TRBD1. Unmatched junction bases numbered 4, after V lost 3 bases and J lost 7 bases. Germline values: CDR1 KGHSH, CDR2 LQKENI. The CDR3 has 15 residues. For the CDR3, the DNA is TGTGCCAGCTCACCTACACAGGGGGCGAATTCACCCCTCCACTTT. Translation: CASSPTQGANSPLHF.

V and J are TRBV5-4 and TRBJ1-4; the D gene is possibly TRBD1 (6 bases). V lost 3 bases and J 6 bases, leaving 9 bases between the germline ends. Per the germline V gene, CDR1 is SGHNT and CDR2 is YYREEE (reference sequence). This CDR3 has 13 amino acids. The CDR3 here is CASSSPGDEKLFF. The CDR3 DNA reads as TGTGCCAGCAGCTCCCCAGGGGATGAAAAACTGTTTTTT.

CDR3 region: CAWRGGDLNNEKLFF. The CDR3 region has the DNA TGTGCCTGGAGGGGGGGGGACTTGAATAATGAAAAACTGTTTTTT. The chain links TRBV30 to TRBJ1-4; tentative D call: TRBD1 (5 bases). CDR1 is GTSNPN, CDR2 SVGIG, per germline (reference sequence). The CDR3 extends over 15 amino acids. Between the trimmed V and J ends, which lost 3 bases and 4 bases, there was a span of 15 bases.

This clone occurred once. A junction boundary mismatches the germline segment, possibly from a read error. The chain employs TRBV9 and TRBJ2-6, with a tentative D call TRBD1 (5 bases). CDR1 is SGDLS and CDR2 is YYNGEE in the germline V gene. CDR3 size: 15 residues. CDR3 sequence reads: CASSVEVSGANGLTF. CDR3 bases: TGTGCCAGCAGCGTAGAGGTCTCTGGGGCCAACGGCCTGACTTTC.

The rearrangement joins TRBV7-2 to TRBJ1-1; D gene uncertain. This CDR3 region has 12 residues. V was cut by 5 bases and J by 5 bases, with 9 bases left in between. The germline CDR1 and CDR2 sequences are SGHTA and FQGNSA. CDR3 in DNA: TGTGCCAGCAGCCTTACCGAGACTGAAGCTTTCTTT. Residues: CASSLTETEAFF.